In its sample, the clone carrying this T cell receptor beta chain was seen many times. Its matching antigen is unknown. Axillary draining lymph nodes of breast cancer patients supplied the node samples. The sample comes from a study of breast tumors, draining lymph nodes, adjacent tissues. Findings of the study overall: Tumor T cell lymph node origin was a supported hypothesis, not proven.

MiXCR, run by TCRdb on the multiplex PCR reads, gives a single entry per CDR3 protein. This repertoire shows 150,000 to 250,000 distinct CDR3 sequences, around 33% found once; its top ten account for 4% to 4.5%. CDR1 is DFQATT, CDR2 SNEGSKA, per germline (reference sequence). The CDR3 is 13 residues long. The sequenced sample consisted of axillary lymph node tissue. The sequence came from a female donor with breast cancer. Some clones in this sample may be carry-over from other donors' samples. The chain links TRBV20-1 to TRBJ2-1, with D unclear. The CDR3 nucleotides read TGCAGCGAACGCACACCGTGGGACAATGAGCAGTTCTTC. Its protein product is CSERTPWDNEQFF.